The 5 T cell receptor beta chains reported below all come from one sample, sequenced in a study of T cell responses to AZD1222 COVID-19 vaccine. Here immunoSEQ multiplex PCR was the method, and the copy in TCRdb shows in-frame clones only, minus some. This sample has under 120,000 clones, with roughly nine tenths found just once. The sample was peripheral blood, taken 28 days after the second AZD1222 dose. Source of these receptors: an adult who received the AZD1222 COVID-19 vaccine.

V usage is TRBV5-1 and J usage is TRBJ2-7, with D possibly being TRBD2 (6 bases). CDR1 is SGHRS, CDR2 YFSETQ, per germline. CDR3 length equals 15 residues. V was shortened by 0 bases and J by 0 bases, with 10 bases between the two germline ends. CDR3 residues: CASSLDLASSYEQYF. The CDR3, as DNA: TGCGCCAGCAGCTTGGATCTAGCGTCCTCCTACGAGCAGTACTTC.

The chain combines TRBV10-3 with TRBJ2-1, with no clear D. The germline CDR1 and CDR2 sequences are ENHRY and SYGVKD. The CDR3 is made up of 13 amino acids. The V and J ends lost 7 bases and 3 bases respectively, with 10 bases between them. The CDR3 nucleotides read TGTGCCATCAATGAACTCCGCTACAATGAGCAGTTCTTC. Residues: CAINELRYNEQFF.

The chain joins TRBV15 to TRBJ1-3, with a possible D match to TRBD1 (6 bases). This CDR3 region has 13 residues. Per the germline V gene, CDR1 is LNHNV and CDR2 is YYDKDF (reference sequence). With 5 bases removed from V and 4 bases from J, the gap between germline ends came to 9 bases. CDR3 nucleotide sequence: TGTGCCACCAGCCTCGGGGGCGGAAACACCATATATTTT. Protein product: CATSLGGGNTIYF.

The chain combines TRBV6-5 with TRBJ1-2; D unresolved. V lost 7 bases, J lost 7 bases, and 16 bases lay in between. The CDR3 is 13 amino acids. Looked up from germline, CDR1 is MNHEY and CDR2 is SVGAGI. The CDR3 loop is CASTQSTESGYTF. DNA for the CDR3: TGTGCCAGCACCCAAAGCACAGAGAGTGGCTACACCTTC.

The rearrangement uses TRBV6-5 and TRBJ2-1; 7 bases are shared with TRBD2. Germline V gives CDR1 MNHEY, CDR2 SVGAGI. This CDR3 comprises 13 residues. V was clipped by 6 bases and J by 3 bases; unmatched bases: 2. This CDR3 is CASRTGGYNEQFF. The CDR3 nucleotides are TGTGCCAGCAGGACGGGGGGCTACAATGAGCAGTTCTTC.